The 28 T cell receptor beta chains below all came from one sample that was sequenced in a study of cytomegalovirus exposure and HLA in healthy donors. The PCR had 60 Vbeta and 13 Jbeta primers. The assay was immunoSEQ multiplex PCR, and TCRdb's table has in-frame clones only and misses some. Counted here are about 190,000 clones, over 80% occurring once; the ten biggest clones make up 0.95% to 1.5%. Material: PBMCs. The receptors come from a boy aged 2 to 10 in good health and CMV-seronegative.

The CDR3 DNA reads as TGTGCCTGGAGTGGAGTAGCGGGATACAATGAGCAGTTCTTC. Translated: CAWSGVAGYNEQFF. This sequence joins TRBV30 and TRBJ2-1, with 8 bases identical to TRBD2. The CDR3 has 14 residues. V lost 1 base to trimming and J lost 4 bases; unmatched junction nucleotides: 3. Germline V lookup: CDR1 GTSNPN, CDR2 SVGIG (reference sequence).

This chain uses TRBV27 with TRBJ1-1; maybe TRBD1 (6 bases). This CDR3 spans 13 amino acids. V lost 2 bases and J lost 11, with 15 bases in between. Germline V gives CDR1 MNHEY, CDR2 SMNVEV (reference sequence). The CDR3 bases are TGTGCCAGCAGTTTACGTACCAGGGGAGTGGCTTTCTTT. Its protein is CASSLRTRGVAFF.

V is TRBV6-5 and J is TRBJ1-5; D is uncertain. Germline V lookup: CDR1 MNHEY, CDR2 SVGAGI. Trimming took off 0 bases at V and 6 bases at J, with 6 bases between the two ends. This CDR3 has 13 residues. DNA of the CDR3: TGTGCCAGCAGTTACTCGAGTGTTCAGCCCCAGCATTTT. Amino acid sequence: CASSYSSVQPQHF.

CDR3 loop: CASSHRLVDEQFF. DNA of the CDR3: TGTGCCAGCAGTCACAGGTTGGTTGATGAGCAGTTCTTC. V gene TRBV27 combines with J gene TRBJ2-1; D is perhaps TRBD1 (5 bases). CDR3 length: 13 residues. The germline CDR1 and CDR2 sequences are MNHEY and SMNVEV (reference sequence). The ends were cut back, 5 bases at V and 8 bases at J, with 13 bases in the middle.

This clone came up a few times. The chain employs TRBV6-6 and TRBJ1-3, with 9 nucleotides matching TRBD1. V lost 5 bases and J lost 2; bases outside the gene matches: 4. CDR1 MNHNY and CDR2 SVGAGI come from the germline V gene (reference sequence). This CDR3 contains 15 residues. CDR3 protein: CASSRRQGAGNTIYF. CDR3 DNA sequence: TGTGCCAGCAGTCGAAGACAGGGGGCTGGAAACACCATATATTTT.

J is TRBJ2-7 and V is TRBV19; D uncertain. Germline V CDR1 and CDR2: LNHDA, SQIVND (reference sequence). This CDR3 contains 14 residues. V gave up 3 bases and J gave up 1 base, with 10 bases separating them. The CDR3 region is CASSMVAPSYEQYF. The CDR3 bases are TGTGCCAGTAGTATGGTGGCACCGTCCTACGAGCAGTACTTC.

The J gene is TRBJ2-7, the V gene TRBV29-1; the match to TRBD2 covers 8 bases. V shed 4 bases and J 0 bases; nucleotides not matched to a gene: 5. This CDR3 region has 14 residues. CDR1 and CDR2 from the germline V gene are SQVTM and ANQGSEA. DNA for the CDR3: TGCAGCGTTGCACTAGCGGAGAGCTCCTACGAGCAGTACTTC. It codes for CSVALAESSYEQYF.

Here the CDR3 reads CASSYQGDNTEAFF. The DNA for the CDR3 is TGTGCCAGCAGTTACCAGGGGGATAACACTGAAGCTTTCTTT. V and J are TRBV6-5 and TRBJ1-1, with 7 nucleotides matching TRBD1. Germline V lookup: CDR1 MNHEY, CDR2 SVGAGI. J gave up 2 bases and V 2 bases, and 2 bases lay outside the gene matches. CDR3 size: 14 residues.

Note on this clone: The identical CDR3 is also encoded by other nucleotide sequences in the sample. The rearrangement links TRBV4-3 to TRBJ1-5; 10 bases align to TRBD1. With V trimmed by 3 bases and J by 7 bases, 0 bases remained unmatched. This CDR3 has 13 residues. Germline V CDR1 and CDR2: LGHNA, YSLEER. The CDR3 loop reads CASSQDRGQPQHF. The DNA of the CDR3 is TGCGCCAGCAGCCAGGACAGGGGGCAGCCCCAGCATTTT.

The chain joins TRBV4-3 to TRBJ2-7; D perhaps matches TRBD1 (6 bases). Germline V lookup: CDR1 LGHNA, CDR2 YSLEER. Trimming removed 3 bases from V and 0 bases from J, with 15 bases in between. The length of the CDR3 is 16 residues. CDR3 bases: TGCGCCAGCAGCCACGTTCGGCAGGGGAGCTCCTACGAGCAGTACTTC. Encoded protein: CASSHVRQGSSYEQYF.

This clone was counted once. Distinct nucleotide sequences in the sample also encode this CDR3. This chain uses TRBV2 with TRBJ2-4; the match to TRBD1 covers 9 bases. Looked up from germline, CDR1 is SNHLY and CDR2 is FYNNEI. The CDR3 is 13 amino acids. V lost 6 bases and J lost 8; bases outside the gene matches: 5. This chain's CDR3 is CASRQQGADIQYF. The CDR3 DNA is TGTGCCAGCAGGCAACAGGGGGCGGACATTCAGTACTTC.

The J gene is TRBJ1-1, the V gene TRBV9, with D hard to call. Germline V gene sequence: CDR1 SGDLS, CDR2 YYNGEE. This CDR3 region has 15 residues. Deletions cut 4 bases from V and 5 bases from J, with 18 bases between. CDR3 nucleotide sequence: TGTGCCAGCAGCCCCTTAGGCGGGATTGGGACTGAAGCTTTCTTT. Its protein product is CASSPLGGIGTEAFF.

The chain is built from TRBV30 and TRBJ1-1, with 7 positions matching TRBD1. The CDR3 is 15 residues long. The J segment lost 3 bases and the V segment lost 1 base, leaving 8 bases of the junction unmatched. The germline gives CDR1 GTSNPN, CDR2 SVGIG (reference sequence). The CDR3 spells CAWSGGGAGDTEAFF. For the CDR3, the DNA is TGTGCCTGGAGTGGAGGGGGCGCCGGGGACACTGAAGCTTTCTTT.

V is TRBV29-1 and J is TRBJ1-1; unclear D gene. Looked up from germline, CDR1 is SQVTM and CDR2 is ANQGSEA. Trimming removed 4 bases from V and 5 bases from J, with 11 bases in between. This CDR3 spans 12 amino acids. The CDR3 spells CSVGSGETEAFF. The DNA of the CDR3 is TGCAGCGTTGGTAGCGGGGAAACTGAAGCTTTCTTT.

This rearrangement joins TRBV11-3 to TRBJ1-2, with D unclear. The CDR3 spans 14 residues. Trimming pared 0 bases from V and 2 bases from J, leaving 7 bases between. CDR1 SGHNT and CDR2 YENEEA come from the germline V gene. The CDR3 coding sequence is TGTGCCAGCAGCTTAGAAATCCAGAACTATGGCTACACCTTC. Amino acid sequence: CASSLEIQNYGYTF.

The chain combines TRBV29-1 with TRBJ1-1, with 7 bases that match TRBD1. The ends lost 8 bases at V and 0 bases at J; junction bases unmatched: 6. In germline, CDR1 is SQVTM, CDR2 ANQGSEA. This CDR3 contains 13 residues. This CDR3 reads CSMHRGMNTEAFF. The CDR3 nucleotides are TGCAGCATGCACAGGGGAATGAACACTGAAGCTTTCTTT.

In its sample, this clone was seen once. J is TRBJ2-3 and V is TRBV18; TRBD2 agrees at 9 bases. V shed 6 bases, J shed 5 bases, and the junction held 12 bases outside the gene matches. This CDR3 contains 16 residues. Germline V gene data show CDR1 as KGHSH and CDR2 as LQKENI. The CDR3 reads CASSPRLAVSEDTQYF. The DNA of the CDR3 is TGTGCCAGCTCGCCCCGACTAGCGGTATCGGAAGATACGCAGTATTTT.

The sample holds one count of this clone. V is TRBV5-4 and J is TRBJ1-1; D might be TRBD1 (6 bases). In germline, CDR1 is SGHNT, CDR2 YYREEE (reference sequence). V was pared by 2 bases and J by 6 bases, with 11 bases between. The CDR3 spans 13 residues. The CDR3 sequence is CASSLVGGSEAFF. The DNA of the CDR3 is TGTGCCAGCAGCTTAGTTGGGGGCTCTGAAGCTTTCTTT.

The CDR3 protein is CASAVDRGVQPQHF. The DNA for the CDR3 is TGTGCTAGTGCCGTCGACAGGGGAGTCCAGCCCCAGCATTTT. The V call is TRBV12-5, the J call TRBJ1-5, with 8 bases that match TRBD1. The germline CDR1 and CDR2 sequences are LGHNT and FRNRAP. The CDR3 has 14 residues. The V and J ends lost 7 bases and 7 bases, in that order; junction bases with no gene match: 9. Looking up the rest from reference TRBV12-5 and TRBJ1-5 gives the full variable domain: DARVTQTPRHKVTEMGQEVTMRCQPILGHNTVFWYRQTMMQGLELLAYFRNRAPLDDSGMPKDRFSAEMPDATLATLKIQPSEPRDSAVYFCASAVDRGVQPQHFGDGTRLSIL.

A single count supports this clone. The chain is built from TRBV5-1 and TRBJ2-1; D unresolved. The germline V gene encodes CDR1 SGHRS and CDR2 YFSETQ. There are 11 residues in the CDR3. With 4 bases removed from V and 14 bases from J, the gap between germline ends came to 13 bases. CDR3 sequence reads: CASSLDDFKFF. In DNA, the CDR3 is TGCGCCAGCAGCCTTGACGACTTCAAGTTCTTC.

The genes are TRBV2 and TRBJ2-7; 7 nucleotides line up with TRBD2. Trimming took 4 bases from V and 3 from J; bases not matched to a gene: 6. The CDR3 extends over 14 amino acids. Looked up from germline, CDR1 is SNHLY and CDR2 is FYNNEI. CDR3 in amino acids: CASSGSGMGYEQYF. The CDR3 DNA is TGTGCCAGCAGTGGAAGCGGGATGGGCTACGAGCAGTACTTC.

The V call is TRBV2, the J call TRBJ1-1, with TRBD1 matching over 11 bases. V dropped 4 bases and J dropped 10; count of bases not matched to a gene: 8. CDR3 length equals 14 residues. Germline V gene sequence: CDR1 SNHLY, CDR2 FYNNEI. CDR3 amino acids: CASSAHGQGAGAFF. The CDR3 DNA is TGTGCCAGCAGTGCTCATGGACAGGGGGCGGGAGCTTTCTTT.

This clone was recorded only once. The chain employs TRBV29-1 and TRBJ1-2; D not resolved. V was shortened by 3 bases and J by 3 bases, with 11 bases between the two germline ends. Germline assignment: CDR1 SQVTM and CDR2 ANQGSEA. This CDR3 has 13 amino acids. The CDR3 is CSVEVAAHYGYTF. Written as DNA, the CDR3 is TGCAGCGTTGAGGTGGCGGCCCACTATGGCTACACCTTC.

The J gene is TRBJ2-7, the V gene TRBV7-2; D uncertain. The V gene's germline CDR1 is SGHTA and CDR2 FQGNSA. V lost 4 bases and J 3 bases, leaving 13 bases between the germline ends. The CDR3 is made up of 14 amino acids. This CDR3 reads CASSSDLDYYEQYF. The CDR3, as DNA: TGTGCCAGCAGCTCAGACTTGGATTACTACGAGCAGTACTTC.

The chain couples TRBV30 to TRBJ2-1; 9 positions agree with TRBD2. Looked up from germline, CDR1 is GTSNPN and CDR2 is SVGIG (reference sequence). V lost 5 bases to trimming and J lost 7 bases; unmatched junction nucleotides: 9. CDR3 length: 14 residues. CDR3 in DNA: TGTGCCTGGGATAGCGGGAGCTTCGCAAATGAGCAGTTCTTC. Encoded protein: CAWDSGSFANEQFF.

The V call is TRBV29-1, the J call TRBJ1-1; 8 bases are shared with TRBD1. The CDR3 has 13 amino acids. V shed 6 bases and J 1 base; nucleotides not matched to a gene: 4. Germline assignment: CDR1 SQVTM and CDR2 ANQGSEA. In nucleotides, the CDR3 is TGCAGCGTCCTAGGACAGGGGAACACTGAAGCTTTCTTT. It yields the protein CSVLGQGNTEAFF.

This clone came up once. The genes are TRBV7-8 and TRBJ2-1; TRBD2 agrees at 7 bases. In germline, CDR1 is SGHVS, CDR2 FQNEAQ. The CDR3 totals 21 residues. The V segment lost 1 base and the J segment 5 bases; nucleotides outside the gene matches: 23. The CDR3 loop is CASSLGGQRDFFYQSDNEQFF. The DNA for the CDR3 is TGTGCCAGCAGCTTAGGCGGCCAGCGGGATTTTTTTTATCAGTCCGACAATGAGCAGTTCTTC.

The CDR3 sequence is CASSATSGRTNNEQFF. DNA for the CDR3: TGTGCCAGCAGCGCGACTAGCGGGAGGACGAACAATGAGCAGTTCTTC. The V gene is TRBV9, the J gene TRBJ2-1; TRBD2 matches 13 bases. Germline V gives CDR1 SGDLS, CDR2 YYNGEE. The J segment lost 5 bases and the V segment lost 3 bases, leaving 5 bases of the junction unmatched. This CDR3 region has 16 residues.